This T cell receptor (beta chain) was identified during a study of glioma-infiltrating T cells after dendritic cell vaccination. V was shortened by 4 bases and J by 2 bases, with 7 bases between the two germline ends. Germline CDR1 WNHNN, CDR2 SYGVQD (reference sequence). The CDR3 totals 13 residues. Patients had residual fresh-frozen tumor tissue and more than two years of survival data. Amplification used 60 V beta primers and 13 J beta primers. Using immunoSEQ multiplex PCR, the repertoire was profiled, and TCRdb retains in-frame clones only, with some absent. Here the sample spans 25,000 to 35,000 clones, more than 85% being singletons.

This receptor was identified in a human donor with glioblastoma. The source material was blood, sampled before dendritic cell vaccination. V gene TRBV10-1 combines with J gene TRBJ2-3; D remains ambiguous. The CDR3 nucleotides are TGCGCCAGCAGTGGTGACTCCACAGATACGCAGTATTTT. Translated: CASSGDSTDTQYF.